What follows are 14 T cell receptor beta chains derived from one specimen sequenced in a study of cytomegalovirus exposure and HLA in healthy donors. This PCR relied on a set of 60 Vbeta primers and 13 Jbeta primers. The method was immunoSEQ multiplex PCR; TCRdb's version includes in-frame clones alone and lacks a portion of them. Here the sample spans roughly 170,000 clones, about 72% being singletons. The material sequenced was PBMCs. The receptors here all came from a girl between 10 and 17 years old in good health and CMV-seronegative.

This clone showed up just a few times. The chain combines TRBV5-1 with TRBJ1-2; 7 nucleotides align to TRBD1. CDR3 length: 14 residues. In germline, CDR1 is SGHRS, CDR2 YFSETQ. The V segment lost 1 base and the J segment 5 bases; nucleotides outside the gene matches: 5. The DNA of the CDR3 is TGCGCCAGCAGCTTGAGCAGGGGGGAATATGGCTACACCTTC. It specifies CASSLSRGEYGYTF.

The gene calls are TRBV7-9 and TRBJ2-7; 7 nucleotides align to TRBD1. Germline values: CDR1 SEHNR, CDR2 FQNEAQ (reference sequence). The CDR3 extends over 15 amino acids. The V gene end was trimmed by 5 bases and the J gene end by 2 bases; junction bases not matched to a gene: 9. CDR3 sequence reads: CASSPPTGYPYEQYF. The CDR3 DNA is TGTGCCAGCAGCCCCCCGACAGGGTACCCCTACGAGCAGTACTTC.

This clone has just one count. The chain links TRBV27 to TRBJ2-5; 9 positions match TRBD1. After removal of 10 bases from V and 5 bases from J, the junction contained 8 bases not matched to a gene. Looked up from germline, CDR1 is MNHEY and CDR2 is SMNVEV (reference sequence). The CDR3 has 13 residues. The CDR3 here is CATSDRGRETQYF. The CDR3 DNA sequence: TGTGCCACCTCGGACAGGGGTAGGGAGACCCAGTACTTC.

This sequence joins TRBV7-9 and TRBJ2-7, with TRBD1 matching over 7 bases. CDR3 size: 14 residues. After removal of 6 bases from V and 4 bases from J, the junction contained 9 bases not matched to a gene. Germline CDR1 reads SEHNR; CDR2 reads FQNEAQ (reference sequence). Here the CDR3 DNA reads TGTGCCAGCAGTCTAAGACAGGGCCTTTACGAGCAGTACTTC. Its protein product is CASSLRQGLYEQYF.

This clone was seen more than once but under ten times. The J gene is TRBJ1-3, the V gene TRBV27; weak D call: TRBD1 (6 bases). Germline V CDR1 and CDR2: MNHEY, SMNVEV (reference sequence). V was pared by 8 bases and J by 4 bases, with 15 bases between. The CDR3 covers 14 residues. The CDR3 loop reads CASGVGGPGNTIYF. The DNA of the CDR3 is TGTGCCAGCGGGGTGGGGGGGCCGGGAAACACCATATATTTT.

The rearrangement links TRBV19 to TRBJ1-5, with TRBD1 matching over 10 bases. V dropped 8 bases and J dropped 7; count of bases not matched to a gene: 5. The CDR3 sequence is 13 residues long. The V gene's germline CDR1 is LNHDA and CDR2 SQIVND (reference sequence). CDR3 protein: CASGRTGGQPQHF. CDR3 bases: TGTGCCAGTGGGAGGACAGGGGGACAGCCCCAGCATTTT.

This chain uses TRBV20-1 with TRBJ1-4; D is uncertain. The CDR3 contains 11 residues. In germline, CDR1 is DFQATT, CDR2 SNEGSKA (reference sequence). The V and J ends lost 3 bases and 7 bases respectively, with 6 bases between them. The CDR3 sequence: CSARAGEKLFF. CDR3 nucleotides: TGCAGTGCTAGGGCGGGTGAAAAACTGTTTTTT.

A few counts support this clone. The V gene is TRBV6-1, the J gene TRBJ2-7; 8 positions agree with TRBD1. This CDR3 spans 13 amino acids. The V segment lost 11 bases and the J segment 3 bases; nucleotides outside the gene matches: 9. The germline CDR1 and CDR2 sequences are MNHNS and SASEGT. The CDR3 loop is CAGKRTGLYEQYF. Written as DNA, the CDR3 is TGTGCCGGAAAGAGGACAGGGCTCTACGAGCAGTACTTC.

This rearrangement joins TRBV7-9 to TRBJ1-6, with D possibly TRBD1 on 6 matching bases. The germline CDR1 and CDR2 sequences are SEHNR and FQNEAQ (reference sequence). This CDR3 region has 15 residues. Trimming took off 5 bases at V and 10 bases at J, with 18 bases between the two ends. The CDR3 DNA is TGTGCCAGCAGCCCAACCGGGACAAGTCACTCACCCCTCCACTTT. It encodes CASSPTGTSHSPLHF.

For this clone: The junction departs from the called germline gene at one end, perhaps through a read error. The V gene is TRBV6-5, the J gene TRBJ1-2; no reliable D call. The CDR3 is 15 residues long. Germline CDR1 is MNHEY and CDR2 is SVGAGI. The CDR3, as DNA: TGTGCCAGCGGTTACGGTCCTGACAATCCGGGGGGCTACACCTTC. Protein product: CASGYGPDNPGGYTF.

The genes are TRBV10-2 and TRBJ1-5; D possibly corresponds to TRBD1 (6 bases). V lost 11 bases to trimming and J lost 3 bases, with 14 bases between them. This CDR3 has 13 amino acids. Germline CDR1 is WSHSY and CDR2 is SAAADI. The CDR3 DNA follows: TGCGCCTATTCGACAGGTCCCAATCAGCCCCAGCATTTT. Amino acid sequence: CAYSTGPNQPQHF.

This chain connects TRBV11-2 to TRBJ1-2; D gene uncertain. Germline V gene data show CDR1 as SGHAT and CDR2 as FQNNGV. The CDR3 is 13 residues long. The V gene lost 3 bases and the J gene lost 0 bases, with 5 bases spanning the gap. This chain's CDR3 is CASSFRPNYGYTF. As DNA, the CDR3 is TGTGCCAGCAGCTTCCGTCCTAACTATGGCTACACCTTC.

This clone was detected only a few times. The J gene is TRBJ2-1, the V gene TRBV10-2; 7 positions agree with TRBD1. CDR3 size: 13 residues. Germline CDR1 reads WSHSY; CDR2 reads SAAADI. Germline trimming cut 5 bases from V and 4 bases from J; bases unmatched to any gene: 2. The chain's CDR3 is CASSRGQYNEQFF. The CDR3, as DNA: TGCGCCAGCAGTAGGGGACAGTACAATGAGCAGTTCTTC.

The chain recombines TRBV18 with TRBJ2-1, with TRBD2 matching over 8 bases. V dropped 0 bases and J dropped 4; count of bases not matched to a gene: 5. The CDR3 spans 16 residues. CDR1 is KGHSH, CDR2 LQKENI, per germline. CDR3 sequence: CASSPPVASGYNEQFF. The CDR3 nucleotides are TGTGCCAGCTCACCACCGGTGGCTAGCGGGTACAATGAGCAGTTCTTC. The full variable domain, in which reference TRBV18 and TRBJ2-1 provide the parts outside the CDR3, is NAGVMQNPRHLVRRRGQEARLRCSPMKGHSHVYWYRQLPEEGLKFMVYLQKENIIDESGMPKERFSAEFPKEGPSILRIQQVVRGDSAAYFCASSPPVASGYNEQFFGPGTRLTVL.